Only a few counts were recorded for the clone carrying this T cell receptor beta chain. Production of TCR cDNA was by 5'RACE template switching, which also added a universal primer site and UMIs. TCRdb ran MiXCR on the 5' RACE reads and lists one entry per CDR3 protein. Of about 340,000 distinct CDR3 sequences in the sample, 8.7% were seen once. This specimen belongs to a study of T cells after yellow fever vaccination. Germline assignment: CDR1 MDHEN and CDR2 SYDVKM. The CDR3 covers 14 residues. V shed 6 bases and J 9 bases; nucleotides not matched to a gene: 10. The sample here was PBMCs, taken on the day of the first yellow fever vaccination. The clonotype was recovered from a man younger than 35 who received the YFV17D yellow fever vaccine. The V and J genes are TRBV28 and TRBJ2-1; 8 bases agree with TRBD1. CDR3 nucleotides: TGTGCCAGCAGCAACTACGGACAGGGACCTGAGCAGTTCTTC. Its protein is CASSNYGQGPEQFF. The complete variable domain, with remaining parts taken from reference TRBV28 and TRBJ2-1, reads DVKVTQSSRYLVKRTGEKVFLECVQDMDHENMFWYRQDPGLGLRLIYFSYDVKMKEKGDIPEGYSVSREKKERFSLILESASTNQTSMYLCASSNYGQGPEQFFGPGTRLTVL.